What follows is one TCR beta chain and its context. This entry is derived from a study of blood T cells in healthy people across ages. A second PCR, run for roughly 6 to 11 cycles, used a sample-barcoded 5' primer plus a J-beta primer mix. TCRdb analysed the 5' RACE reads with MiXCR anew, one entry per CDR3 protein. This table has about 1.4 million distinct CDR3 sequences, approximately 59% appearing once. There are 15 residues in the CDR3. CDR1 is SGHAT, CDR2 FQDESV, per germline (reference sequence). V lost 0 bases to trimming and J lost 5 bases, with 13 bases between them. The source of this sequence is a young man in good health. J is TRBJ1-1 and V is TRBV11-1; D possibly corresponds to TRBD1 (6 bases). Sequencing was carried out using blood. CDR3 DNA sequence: TGTGCCAGCAGCTTAGCGCCCGGGGGGCGGACTGAAGCTTTCTTT. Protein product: CASSLAPGGRTEAFF.